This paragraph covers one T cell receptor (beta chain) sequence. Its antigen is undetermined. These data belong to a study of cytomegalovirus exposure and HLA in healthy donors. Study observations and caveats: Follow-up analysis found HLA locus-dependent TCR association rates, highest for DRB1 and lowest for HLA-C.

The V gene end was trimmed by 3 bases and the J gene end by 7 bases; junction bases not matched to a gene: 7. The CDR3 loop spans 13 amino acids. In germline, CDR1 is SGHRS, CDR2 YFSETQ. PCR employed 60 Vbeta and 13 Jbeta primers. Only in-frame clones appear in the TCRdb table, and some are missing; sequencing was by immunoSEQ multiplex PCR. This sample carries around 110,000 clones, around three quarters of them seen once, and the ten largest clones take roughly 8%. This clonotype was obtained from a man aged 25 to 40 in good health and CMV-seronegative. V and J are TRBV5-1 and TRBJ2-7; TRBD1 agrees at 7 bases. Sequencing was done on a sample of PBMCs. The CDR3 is CASSSTGVAEQYF. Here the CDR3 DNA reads TGCGCCAGCAGCTCAACAGGGGTCGCGGAGCAGTACTTC.